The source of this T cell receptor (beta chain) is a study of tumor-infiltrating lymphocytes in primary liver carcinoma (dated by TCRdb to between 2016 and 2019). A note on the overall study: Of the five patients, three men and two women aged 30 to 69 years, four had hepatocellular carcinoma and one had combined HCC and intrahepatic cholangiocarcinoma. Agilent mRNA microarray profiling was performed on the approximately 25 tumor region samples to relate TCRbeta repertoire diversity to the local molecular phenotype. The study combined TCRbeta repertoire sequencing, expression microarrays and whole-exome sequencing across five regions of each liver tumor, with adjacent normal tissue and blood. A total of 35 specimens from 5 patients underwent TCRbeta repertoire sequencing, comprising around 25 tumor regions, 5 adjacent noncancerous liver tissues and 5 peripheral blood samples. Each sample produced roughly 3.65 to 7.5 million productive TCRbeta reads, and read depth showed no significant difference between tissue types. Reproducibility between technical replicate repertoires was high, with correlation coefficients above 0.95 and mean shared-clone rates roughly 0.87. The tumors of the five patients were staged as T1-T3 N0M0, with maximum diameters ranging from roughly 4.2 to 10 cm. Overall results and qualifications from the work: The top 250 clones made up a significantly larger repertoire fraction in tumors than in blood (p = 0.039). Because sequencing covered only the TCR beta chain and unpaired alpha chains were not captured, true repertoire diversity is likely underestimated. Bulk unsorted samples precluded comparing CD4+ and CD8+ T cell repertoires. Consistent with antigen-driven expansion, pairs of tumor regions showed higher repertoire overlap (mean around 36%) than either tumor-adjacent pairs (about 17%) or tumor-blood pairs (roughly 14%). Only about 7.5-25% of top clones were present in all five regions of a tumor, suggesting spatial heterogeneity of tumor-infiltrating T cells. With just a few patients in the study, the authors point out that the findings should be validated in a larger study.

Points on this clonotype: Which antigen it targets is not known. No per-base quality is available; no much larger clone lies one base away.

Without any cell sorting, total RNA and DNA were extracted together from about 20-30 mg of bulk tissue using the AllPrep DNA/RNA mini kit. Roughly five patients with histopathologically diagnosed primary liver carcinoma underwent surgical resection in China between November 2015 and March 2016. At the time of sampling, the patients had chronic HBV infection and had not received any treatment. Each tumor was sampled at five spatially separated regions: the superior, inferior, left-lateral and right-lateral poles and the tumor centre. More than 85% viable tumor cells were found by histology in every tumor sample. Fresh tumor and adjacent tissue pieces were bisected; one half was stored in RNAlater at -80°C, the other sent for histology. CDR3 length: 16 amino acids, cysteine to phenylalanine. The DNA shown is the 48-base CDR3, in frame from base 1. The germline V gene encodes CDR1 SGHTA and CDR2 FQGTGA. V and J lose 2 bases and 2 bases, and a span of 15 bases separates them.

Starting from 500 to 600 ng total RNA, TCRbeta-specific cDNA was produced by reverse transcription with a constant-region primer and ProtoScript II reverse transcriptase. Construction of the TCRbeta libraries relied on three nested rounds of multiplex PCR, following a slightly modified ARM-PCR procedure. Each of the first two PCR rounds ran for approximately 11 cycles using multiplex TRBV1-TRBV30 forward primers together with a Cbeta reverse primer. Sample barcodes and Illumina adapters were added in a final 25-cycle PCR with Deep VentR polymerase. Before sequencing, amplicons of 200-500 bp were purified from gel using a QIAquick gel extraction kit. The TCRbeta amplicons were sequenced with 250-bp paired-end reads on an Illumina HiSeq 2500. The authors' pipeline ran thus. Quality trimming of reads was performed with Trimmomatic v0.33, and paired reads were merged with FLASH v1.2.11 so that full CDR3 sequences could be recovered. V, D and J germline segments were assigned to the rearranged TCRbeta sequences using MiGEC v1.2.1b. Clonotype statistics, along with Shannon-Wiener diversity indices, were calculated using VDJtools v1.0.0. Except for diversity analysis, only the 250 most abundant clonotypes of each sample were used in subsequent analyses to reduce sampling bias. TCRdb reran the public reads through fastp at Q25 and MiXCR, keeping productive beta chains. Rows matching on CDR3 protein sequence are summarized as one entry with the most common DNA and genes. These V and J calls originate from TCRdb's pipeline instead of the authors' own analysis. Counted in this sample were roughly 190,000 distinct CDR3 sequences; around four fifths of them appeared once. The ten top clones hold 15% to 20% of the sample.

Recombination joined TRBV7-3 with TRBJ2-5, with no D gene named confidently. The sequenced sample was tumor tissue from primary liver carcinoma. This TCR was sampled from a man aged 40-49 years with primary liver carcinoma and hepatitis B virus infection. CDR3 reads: CASSLGIYPAQETQYF. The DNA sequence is TGTGCCAGCAGCTTAGGGATTTACCCGGCACAAGAGACCCAGTACTTC.